These 20 T cell receptor beta chains came from one sample sequenced in a study of tumor-infiltrating lymphocytes in localized non-small cell lung cancer. The protocol was immunoSEQ multiplex PCR, while the TCRdb copy is restricted to in-frame clones and leaves out a portion. The table has fewer than 15,000 clones, 55% to 70% seen once. Sequencing input: lung tumor tissue. These TCRs come from a human donor with non-small cell lung cancer.

This clone was seen more than once but under ten times. The chain uses TRBV6-1 and TRBJ1-3; D unclear. There are 13 residues in the CDR3. Germline CDR1 reads MNHNS; CDR2 reads SASEGT. V lost 4 bases, J lost 0 bases, and 4 bases lay in between. CDR3 residues: CASSVDSGNTIYF. The CDR3 DNA reads as TGTGCCAGCAGTGTGGACTCTGGAAACACCATATATTTT.

This clone was seen only a few times. This rearrangement joins TRBV5-1 to TRBJ2-3, with D possibly called TRBD1 or TRBD2 (5 bases each). Per germline, CDR1 SGHRS and CDR2 YFSETQ. V was cut by 2 bases and J by 1 base, with 8 bases left in between. The CDR3 sequence is 14 residues long. This CDR3 reads CASSLGDGTDTQYF. The CDR3 coding sequence is TGCGCCAGCAGCTTAGGGGACGGCACAGATACGCAGTATTTT.

CDR3 DNA: TGCAGCGTTGAAGTTCTCGGCTATGGCTACACCTTC. Translating gives CSVEVLGYGYTF. This chain links TRBV29-1 with TRBJ1-2; D is unresolved. This CDR3 has 12 residues. Per germline, CDR1 SQVTM and CDR2 ANQGSEA. V dropped 1 base and J dropped 4 bases, with 7 bases sitting between them.

The J gene is TRBJ1-1, the V gene TRBV30; D is undetermined. Per the germline V gene, CDR1 is GTSNPN and CDR2 is SVGIG (reference sequence). This CDR3 is built from 13 residues. Trimming took 0 bases from V and 1 from J, leaving 6 bases between them. The CDR3 DNA follows: TGTGCCTGGAGTGTATCGCAGAACACTGAAGCTTTCTTT. It specifies CAWSVSQNTEAFF.

The chain has TRBV7-9 and TRBJ2-7; D not resolved. The CDR3 consists of 13 residues. Germline V CDR1 and CDR2: SEHNR, FQNEAQ (reference sequence). V lost 0 bases, J lost 3 bases, and 6 bases lay in between. CDR3: CASSLANNYEQYF. CDR3 nucleotides: TGTGCCAGCAGCTTAGCGAACAACTACGAGCAGTACTTC.

This chain connects TRBV4-2 to TRBJ1-1; maybe TRBD1 (6 bases). Looked up from germline, CDR1 is LGHNA and CDR2 is YNFKEQ. The CDR3 totals 16 residues. V was pared by 4 bases and J by 1 base, with 16 bases between. In nucleotides, the CDR3 is TGTGCCAGCAGCCCGGGGGCTGTGTACTCGAACACTGAAGCTTTCTTT. Protein: CASSPGAVYSNTEAFF.

This rearrangement joins TRBV7-9 to TRBJ1-2; the D is unclear. CDR1 is SEHNR, CDR2 FQNEAQ, per germline (reference sequence). V dropped 1 base and J dropped 8 bases, with 11 bases sitting between them. The CDR3 length is 13 residues. This CDR3 is CASSLDAAGGYTF. The CDR3 DNA follows: TGTGCCAGCAGCTTAGACGCTGCCGGCGGCTACACCTTC.

The J gene is TRBJ1-2, the V gene TRBV30, with 8 positions matching TRBD1. The V segment lost 1 base and the J segment 2 bases; nucleotides outside the gene matches: 0. Germline CDR1 GTSNPN, CDR2 SVGIG (reference sequence). CDR3 length: 13 residues. The CDR3 region is CAWSGTGNYGYTF. In nucleotides, the CDR3 is TGTGCCTGGAGTGGGACAGGGAACTATGGCTACACCTTC.

The count of this clone is one. The chain uses TRBV6-5 and TRBJ2-3; D may correspond to TRBD1 or TRBD2 (5 bases each). V lost 0 bases to trimming and J lost 3 bases, with 13 bases between them. The CDR3 has 16 residues. In germline, CDR1 is MNHEY, CDR2 SVGAGI. The CDR3 loop is CASSYSRGGVTDTQYF. The CDR3 DNA sequence: TGTGCCAGCAGTTACTCACGGGGCGGAGTAACAGATACGCAGTATTTT.

The chain has TRBV6-5 and TRBJ2-3; tentative D call: TRBD2 (5 bases). The germline V and J ends were trimmed by 4 bases and 2 bases, with 10 bases remaining between them. CDR3 length equals 14 residues. Germline CDR1 is MNHEY and CDR2 is SVGAGI. CDR3 in amino acids: CASSFSGNTDTQYF. The DNA of the CDR3 is TGTGCCAGCAGTTTTTCCGGGAACACAGATACGCAGTATTTT.

The V and J genes are TRBV21-1 and TRBJ2-7; the table names TRBD2, a call not compared with the DNA. TRBV21-1 is designated a pseudogene. The CDR3 consists of 17 residues. CDR3 protein: CASSPHWASGRIYEQYF. The CDR3 DNA reads TGTGCCAGCAGCCCCCATTGGGCTAGCGGGAGGATATACGAGCAGTACTTC.

The chain carries TRBV7-2 and TRBJ1-1, with D possibly TRBD1 on 5 matching bases. This CDR3 has 14 residues. V dropped 1 base and J dropped 4 bases, with 10 bases sitting between them. Germline V lookup: CDR1 SGHTA, CDR2 FQGNSA. The CDR3 reads CASSLGRVSTEAFF. As DNA, the CDR3 is TGTGCCAGCAGCTTAGGCAGGGTGTCCACTGAAGCTTTCTTT.

The chain carries TRBV4-3 and TRBJ2-5; TRBD2 aligns across 7 bases. The CDR3 loop spans 14 amino acids. CDR1 and CDR2 (germline): LGHNA, YSLEER. The J segment lost 2 bases and the V segment lost 1 base, leaving 1 base of the junction unmatched. The CDR3 nucleotides read TGCGCCAGCAGCCAAGTCGGGGGGCAAGAGACCCAGTACTTC. Amino acid sequence: CASSQVGGQETQYF.

Only a few counts were recorded for this clone. The chain employs TRBV2 and TRBJ2-6, with D tentatively TRBD2 (6 bases). The CDR3 contains 18 residues. Per germline, CDR1 SNHLY and CDR2 FYNNEI. Deletions cut 8 bases from V and 0 bases from J, with 20 bases between. For the CDR3, the DNA is TGTGCCAGCGTTGGGCTTGTCGGGGGATCCTCTGGGGCCAACGTCCTGACTTTC. Its translation: CASVGLVGGSSGANVLTF.

The rearrangement links TRBV5-1 to TRBJ2-3; a weak D match, TRBD2 (5 bases). V lost 4 bases and J lost 2, with 11 bases in between. Germline V gene sequence: CDR1 SGHRS, CDR2 YFSETQ. The CDR3 totals 14 residues. The CDR3: CASSPRDYTDTQYF. The CDR3, as DNA: TGCGCCAGCAGCCCCCGGGATTACACAGATACGCAGTATTTT.

The rearrangement links TRBV6-1 to TRBJ1-1; D unclear. Germline CDR1 MNHNS, CDR2 SASEGT. V lost 8 bases to trimming and J lost 1 base, with 11 bases between them. The CDR3 totals 13 residues. In DNA form, the CDR3 reads TGTGCCAGCGGCCGGGCCTCGAACACTGAAGCTTTCTTT. This translates into CASGRASNTEAFF.

The V call is TRBV19, the J call TRBJ2-1; 9 bases are a match to TRBD1. The CDR3 loop spans 16 amino acids. V dropped 4 bases and J dropped 6; count of bases not matched to a gene: 10. The germline V gene encodes CDR1 LNHDA and CDR2 SQIVND (reference sequence). The DNA for the CDR3 is TGTGCCAGTAGTACCTCTCCCGGGACAGGGTCCAATGAGCAGTTCTTC. Translating gives CASSTSPGTGSNEQFF.

The chain links TRBV7-9 to TRBJ2-5; D unclear. The DNA end lines up better with TRBJ2-7; the J call may be wrong. Per the germline V gene, CDR1 is SEHNR and CDR2 is FQNEAQ (reference sequence). The CDR3 has 15 amino acids. CDR3 sequence reads: CASSDGPGVSYEQYF. CDR3 nucleotide sequence: TGTGCCAGCAGCGACGGACCAGGAGTATCCTACGAGCAGTACTTC.

The rearrangement links TRBV5-1 to TRBJ2-3; maybe TRBD2 (6 bases). The germline V gene has CDR1 SGHRS and CDR2 YFSETQ. V dropped 3 bases and J dropped 2 bases, with 22 bases sitting between them. The CDR3 covers 18 residues. CDR3 coding DNA: TGCGCCAGCAGCTCCGGAGGTGGGACTGGCTTATACACAGATACGCAGTATTTT. Translating it yields CASSSGGGTGLYTDTQYF.

The chain is built from TRBV28 and TRBJ2-7; D uncertain. Trimming left V 7 bases short and J 7 bases short, with 26 bases between. The length of the CDR3 is 16 residues. CDR1 and CDR2 (germline): MDHEN, SYDVKM. CDR3 loop: CASTLARLWTSTEQYF. CDR3 bases: TGTGCCAGCACTTTGGCCCGTCTATGGACGTCTACTGAGCAGTACTTC.